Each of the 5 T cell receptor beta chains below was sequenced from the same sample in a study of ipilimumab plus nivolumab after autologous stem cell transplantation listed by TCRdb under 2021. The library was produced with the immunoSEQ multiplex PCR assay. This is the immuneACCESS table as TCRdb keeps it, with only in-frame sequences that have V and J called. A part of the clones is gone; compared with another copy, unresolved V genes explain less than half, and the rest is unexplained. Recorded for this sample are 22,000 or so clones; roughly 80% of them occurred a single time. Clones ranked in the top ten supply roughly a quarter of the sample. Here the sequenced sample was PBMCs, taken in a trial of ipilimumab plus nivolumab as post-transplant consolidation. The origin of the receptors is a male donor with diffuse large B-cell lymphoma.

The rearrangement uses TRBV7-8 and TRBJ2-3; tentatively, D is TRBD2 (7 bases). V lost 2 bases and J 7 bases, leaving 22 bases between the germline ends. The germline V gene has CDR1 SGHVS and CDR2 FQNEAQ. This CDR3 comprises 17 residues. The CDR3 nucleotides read TGTGCCAGCAGCTTATTGTATGGGGGGGGCCCTCCTAATACGCAGTATTTT. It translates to CASSLLYGGGPPNTQYF.

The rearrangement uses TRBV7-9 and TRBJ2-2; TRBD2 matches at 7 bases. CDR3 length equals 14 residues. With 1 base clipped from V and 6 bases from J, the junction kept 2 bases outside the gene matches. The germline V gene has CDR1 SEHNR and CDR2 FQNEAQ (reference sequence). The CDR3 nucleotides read TGTGCCAGCAGCTTAGAAGGACTAGCCGGGGAGCTGTTTTTT. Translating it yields CASSLEGLAGELFF.

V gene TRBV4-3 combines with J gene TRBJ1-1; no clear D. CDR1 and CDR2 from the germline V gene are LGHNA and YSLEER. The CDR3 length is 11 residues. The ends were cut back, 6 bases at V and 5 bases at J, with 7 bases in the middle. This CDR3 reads CASRVGTEAFF. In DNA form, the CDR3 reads TGCGCCAGCAGGGTAGGGACTGAAGCTTTCTTT.

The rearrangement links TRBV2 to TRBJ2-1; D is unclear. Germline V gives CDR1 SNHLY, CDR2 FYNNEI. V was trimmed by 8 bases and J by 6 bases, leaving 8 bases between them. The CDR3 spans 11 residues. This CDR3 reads CASSFSNEQFF. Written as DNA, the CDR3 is TGTGCCAGCTCTTTCAGCAATGAGCAGTTCTTC. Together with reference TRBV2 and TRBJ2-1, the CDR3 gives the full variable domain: EPEVTQTPSHQVTQMGQEVILRCVPISNHLYFYWYRQILGQKVEFLVSFYNNEISEKSEIFDDQFSVERPDGSNFTLKIRSTKLEDSAMYFCASSFSNEQFFGPGTRLTVL.

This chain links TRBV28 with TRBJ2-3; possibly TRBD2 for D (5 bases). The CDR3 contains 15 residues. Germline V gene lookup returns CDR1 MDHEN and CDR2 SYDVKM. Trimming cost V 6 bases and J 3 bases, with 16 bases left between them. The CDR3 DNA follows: TGTGCCAGCAGCGCCGACAATATAGCGACAGATACGCAGTATTTT. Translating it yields CASSADNIATDTQYF.